Listed below are T cell receptor beta chains from one sample, sequenced in a study of monozygotic twins with cystic fibrosis. TCRdb's copy holds only in-frame clones and misses some; the assay was immunoSEQ multiplex PCR. The table shows about 20,000 clones, with around nine tenths occurring only once. What was sequenced was blood. The receptors stem from a woman between 25 and 40 years old with cystic fibrosis. CDR3s leave out the opening cysteine and the closing phenylalanine or tryptophan. The D gene is left open where the match is weak. Clone size appears in some rows only: once, few, many, or a class for an expanded clone.

>NA|TRBJ1-6|NA|TRBV4-1
ASSQGVQSNSPLH
>NA|TRBJ2-7|NA|TRBV5-1
ASSLVPAKMGAYEQY
>NA|TRBJ2-4|NA|TRBV14
ASSQDTEGNIQY
>NA|TRBJ2-1|NA|TRBV19
ASSIIGSNEQF
>NA|TRBJ1-2|NA|TRBV18
ASSGEFNYGYT
>NA|TRBJ1-4|NA|TRBV7-9
ASSLGRRGDEKLF
>NA|TRBJ2-2|TRBD2|TRBV10-2
ASSGGWLAGHTGELF
>NA|TRBJ2-1|NA|TRBV14
ASSIGGNEQF
>NA|TRBJ2-1|NA|TRBV6-1
ASRLGKWNEQF
>NA|TRBJ2-5|TRBD2|TRBV9
ASSPMGLEKTQY
>NA|TRBJ2-2|NA|TRBV12-5
ASAPLRTLTGELF
>NA|TRBJ1-1|NA|TRBV19
ASSIGVALAF
>NA|TRBJ2-3|NA|TRBV5-1
ASSSGGVTDTQY
>NA|TRBJ2-1|NA|TRBV29-1
SVAVGGNQF
>NA|TRBJ2-2|NA|TRBV9
ASSVAGVITGELF
>NA|TRBJ2-5|NA|TRBV19
ASSVRWGEGETQY
>NA|TRBJ1-1|NA|TRBV6-6
ASSSPNWRAEAF
>NA|TRBJ2-3|NA|TRBV5-1
ASSLTQPGTDTQY
>NA|TRBJ1-2|TRBD1|TRBV5-1
ASRAGQGAVNYGYT
>NA|TRBJ1-2|NA|TRBV29-1
SATPDGYT
>NA|TRBJ1-2|TRBD1|TRBV7-2
ASSRKDRGTLTNYGYT
>NA|TRBJ1-1|TRBD1|TRBV29-1
SVMDRPNTEAF
>NA|TRBJ1-3|NA|TRBV12-5
ASGLPPGRSFSGNTIY
>NA|TRBJ1-3|NA|TRBV25-1
ASSYGGRGNTIY
>NA|TRBJ1-2|NA|TRBV2
AQPGTPNPGGYT
>NA|TRBJ1-2|NA|TRBV7-9
ASSLAALRGYT
>once|TRBJ1-5|TRBD1|TRBV6-4
ASSDCFRDSNSNQPQH
>NA|TRBJ1-5|NA|TRBV1
TSSFEVNQPQH
>NA|TRBJ2-7|NA|TRBV7-9
ASSNRVTYEQY
>once|TRBJ2-1|TRBD2|TRBV6-4
ASSERGGSYNEQF
>NA|TRBJ1-3|NA|TRBV4-2
ASSPRLGTGNTIY
>NA|TRBJ1-2|NA|TRBV6-1
ASSGDKYFLGGYT
>NA|TRBJ1-2|NA|TRBV5-5
ASSLGSANYGYT
>NA|TRBJ2-3|NA|TRBV18
ASSPGSRFTDTQY
>NA|TRBJ2-7|NA|TRBV30
AWSVDRSFYEQY
>NA|TRBJ2-5|TRBD2|TRBV13
ASSRTSGRQETQY
>NA|TRBJ2-3|NA|TRBV5-1
ASRFTDTQY